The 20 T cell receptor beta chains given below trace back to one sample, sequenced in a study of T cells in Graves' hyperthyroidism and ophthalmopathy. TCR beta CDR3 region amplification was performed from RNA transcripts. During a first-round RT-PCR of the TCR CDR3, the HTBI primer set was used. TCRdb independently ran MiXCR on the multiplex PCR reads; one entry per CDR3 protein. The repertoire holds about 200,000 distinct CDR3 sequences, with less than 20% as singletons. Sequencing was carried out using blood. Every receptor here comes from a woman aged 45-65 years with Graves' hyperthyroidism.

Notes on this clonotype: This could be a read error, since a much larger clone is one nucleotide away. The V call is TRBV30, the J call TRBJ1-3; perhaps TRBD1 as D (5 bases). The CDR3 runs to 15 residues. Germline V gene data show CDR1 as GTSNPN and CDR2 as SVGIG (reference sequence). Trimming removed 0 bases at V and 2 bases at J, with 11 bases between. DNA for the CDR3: TGTGCCTGGAGTGTACGGGGGGTGGCTGGAAACACCATATATTTT. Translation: CAWSVRGVAGNTIYF.

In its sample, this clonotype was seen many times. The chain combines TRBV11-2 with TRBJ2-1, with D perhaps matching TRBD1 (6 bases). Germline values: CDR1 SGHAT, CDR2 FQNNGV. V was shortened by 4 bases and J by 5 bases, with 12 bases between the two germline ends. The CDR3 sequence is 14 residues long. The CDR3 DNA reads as TGTGCCAGCAGCTCAACGACAGGACACAATGAGCAGTTCTTC. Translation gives CASSSTTGHNEQFF.

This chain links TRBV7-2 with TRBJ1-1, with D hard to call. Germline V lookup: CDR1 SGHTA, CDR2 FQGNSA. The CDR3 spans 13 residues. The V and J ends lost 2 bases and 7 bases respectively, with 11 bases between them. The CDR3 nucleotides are TGTGCCAGCAGCTTAATATTGAGAGATGAAGCTTTCTTT. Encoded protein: CASSLILRDEAFF.

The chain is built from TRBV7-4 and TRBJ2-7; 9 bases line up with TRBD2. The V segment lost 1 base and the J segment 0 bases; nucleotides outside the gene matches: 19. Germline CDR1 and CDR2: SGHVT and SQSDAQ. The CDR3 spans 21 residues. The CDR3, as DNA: TGTGCCAGCAGCTTAGGACAGCAAACCGGGACTAGCTCCAAGAGCTCCTACGAGCAGTACTTC. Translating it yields CASSLGQQTGTSSKSSYEQYF.

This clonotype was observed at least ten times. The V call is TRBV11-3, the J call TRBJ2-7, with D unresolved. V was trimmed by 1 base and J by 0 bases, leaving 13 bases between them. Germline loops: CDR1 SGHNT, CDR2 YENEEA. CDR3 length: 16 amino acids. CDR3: CASSLGGSLSSYEQYF. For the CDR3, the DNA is TGTGCCAGCAGCTTAGGGGGTAGCTTGAGCTCCTACGAGCAGTACTTC.

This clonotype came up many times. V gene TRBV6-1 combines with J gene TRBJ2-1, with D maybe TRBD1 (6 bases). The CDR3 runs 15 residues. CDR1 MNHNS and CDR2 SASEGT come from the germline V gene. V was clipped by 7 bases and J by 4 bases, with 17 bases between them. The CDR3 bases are TGTGCCAGCACAATTAGGGGGACGGAATACAATGAGCAGTTCTTC. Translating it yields CASTIRGTEYNEQFF.

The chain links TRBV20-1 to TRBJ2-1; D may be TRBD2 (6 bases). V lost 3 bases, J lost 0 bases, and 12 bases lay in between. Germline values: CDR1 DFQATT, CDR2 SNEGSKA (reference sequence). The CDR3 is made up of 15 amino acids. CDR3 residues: CSASGAGSSYNEQFF. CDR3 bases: TGCAGTGCTAGTGGGGCCGGGAGCTCCTACAATGAGCAGTTCTTC.

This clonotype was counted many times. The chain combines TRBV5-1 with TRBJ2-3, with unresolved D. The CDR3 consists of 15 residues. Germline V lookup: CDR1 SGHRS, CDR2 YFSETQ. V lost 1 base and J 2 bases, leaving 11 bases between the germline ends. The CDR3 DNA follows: TGCGCCAGCAGCTTGACCCAACGGACCACAGATACGCAGTATTTT. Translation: CASSLTQRTTDTQYF.

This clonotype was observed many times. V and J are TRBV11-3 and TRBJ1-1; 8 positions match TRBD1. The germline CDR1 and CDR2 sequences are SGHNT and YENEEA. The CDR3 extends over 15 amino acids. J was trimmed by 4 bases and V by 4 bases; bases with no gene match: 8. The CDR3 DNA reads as TGTGCCAGCAGCTCCCAGGGGGCGCTTTCCACTGAAGCTTTCTTT. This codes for CASSSQGALSTEAFF. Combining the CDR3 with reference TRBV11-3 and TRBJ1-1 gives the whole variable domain EAGVVQSPRYKIIEKKQPVAFWCNPISGHNTLYWYLQNLGQGPELLIRYENEEAVDDSQLPKDRFSAERLKGVDSTLKIQPAELGDSAVYLCASSSQGALSTEAFFGQGTRLTVV.

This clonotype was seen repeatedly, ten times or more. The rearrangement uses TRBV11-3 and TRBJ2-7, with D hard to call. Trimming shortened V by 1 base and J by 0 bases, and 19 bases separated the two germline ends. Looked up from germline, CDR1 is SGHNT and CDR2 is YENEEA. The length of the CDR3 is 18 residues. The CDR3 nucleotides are TGTGCCAGCAGCTTAGGGGTTCGGAGAGACACCAGCTCCTACGAGCAGTACTTC. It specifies CASSLGVRRDTSSYEQYF.

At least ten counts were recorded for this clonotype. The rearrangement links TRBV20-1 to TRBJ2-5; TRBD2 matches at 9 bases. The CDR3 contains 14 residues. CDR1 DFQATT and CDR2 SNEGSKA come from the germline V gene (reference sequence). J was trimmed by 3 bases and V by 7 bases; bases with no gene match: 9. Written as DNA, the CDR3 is TGCAGTGGCATGACTAGCGGAAATGAAGAGACCCAGTACTTC. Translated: CSGMTSGNEETQYF.

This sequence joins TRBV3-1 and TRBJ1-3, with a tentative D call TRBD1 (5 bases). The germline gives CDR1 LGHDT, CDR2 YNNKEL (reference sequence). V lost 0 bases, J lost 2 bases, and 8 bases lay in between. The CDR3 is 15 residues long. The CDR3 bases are TGTGCCAGCAGCCAAGATGGAGGGGCTGGAAACACCATATATTTT. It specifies CASSQDGGAGNTIYF.

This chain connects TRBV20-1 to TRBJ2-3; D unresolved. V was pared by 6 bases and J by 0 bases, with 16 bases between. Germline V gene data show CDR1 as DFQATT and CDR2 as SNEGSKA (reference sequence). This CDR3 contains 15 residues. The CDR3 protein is CSAPLPRRSTDTQYF. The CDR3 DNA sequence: TGCAGTGCCCCCCTCCCTAGACGAAGCACAGATACGCAGTATTTT.

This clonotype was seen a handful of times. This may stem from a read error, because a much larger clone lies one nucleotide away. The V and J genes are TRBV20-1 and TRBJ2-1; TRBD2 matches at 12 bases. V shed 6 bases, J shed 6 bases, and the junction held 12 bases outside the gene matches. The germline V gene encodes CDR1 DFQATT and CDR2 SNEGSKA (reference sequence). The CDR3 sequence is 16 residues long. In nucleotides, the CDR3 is TGCAGTGCCGAGTCCTCGACTAGCGGGAGAGGCAATGAGCAGTTCTTC. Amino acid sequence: CSAESSTSGRGNEQFF.

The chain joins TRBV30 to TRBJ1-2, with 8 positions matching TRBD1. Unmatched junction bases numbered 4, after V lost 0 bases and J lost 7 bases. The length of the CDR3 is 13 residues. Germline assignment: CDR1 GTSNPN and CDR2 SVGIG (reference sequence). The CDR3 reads CAWSVQGVSGYTF. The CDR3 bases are TGTGCCTGGAGTGTACAGGGGGTCTCTGGCTACACCTTC.

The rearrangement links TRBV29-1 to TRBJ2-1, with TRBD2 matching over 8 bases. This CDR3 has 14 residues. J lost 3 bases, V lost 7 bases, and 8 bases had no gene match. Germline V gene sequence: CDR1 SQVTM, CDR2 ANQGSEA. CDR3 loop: CSAPRLAGYNEQFF. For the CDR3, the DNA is TGCAGCGCCCCCCGGCTAGCGGGCTACAATGAGCAGTTCTTC.

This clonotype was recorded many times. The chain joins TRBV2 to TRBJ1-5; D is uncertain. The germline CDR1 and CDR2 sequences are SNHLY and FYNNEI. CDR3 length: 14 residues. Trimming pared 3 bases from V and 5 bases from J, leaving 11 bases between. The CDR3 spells CASSDGGYDQPQHF. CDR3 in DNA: TGTGCCAGCAGTGATGGAGGGTACGATCAGCCCCAGCATTTT.

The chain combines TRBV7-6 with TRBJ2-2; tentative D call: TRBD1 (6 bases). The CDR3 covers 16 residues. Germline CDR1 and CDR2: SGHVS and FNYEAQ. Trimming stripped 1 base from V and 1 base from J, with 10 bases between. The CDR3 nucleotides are TGTGCCAGCAGCTTAGTCCCAGGGGTGAACACCGGGGAGCTGTTTTTT. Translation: CASSLVPGVNTGELFF.

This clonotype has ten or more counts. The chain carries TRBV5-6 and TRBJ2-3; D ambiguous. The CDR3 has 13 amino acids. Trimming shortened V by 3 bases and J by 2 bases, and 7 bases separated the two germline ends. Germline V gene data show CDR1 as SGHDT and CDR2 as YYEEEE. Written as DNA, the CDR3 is TGTGCCAGCAGCTACCCTCACACAGATACGCAGTATTTT. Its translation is CASSYPHTDTQYF.

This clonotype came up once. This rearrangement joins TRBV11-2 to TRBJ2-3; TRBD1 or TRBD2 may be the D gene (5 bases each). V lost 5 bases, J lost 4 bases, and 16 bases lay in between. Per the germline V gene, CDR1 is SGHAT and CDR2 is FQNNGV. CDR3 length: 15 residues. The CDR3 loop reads CASSLLGLGADTQYF. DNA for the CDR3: TGTGCCAGCAGCCTCCTGGGGCTGGGGGCAGATACGCAGTATTTT.